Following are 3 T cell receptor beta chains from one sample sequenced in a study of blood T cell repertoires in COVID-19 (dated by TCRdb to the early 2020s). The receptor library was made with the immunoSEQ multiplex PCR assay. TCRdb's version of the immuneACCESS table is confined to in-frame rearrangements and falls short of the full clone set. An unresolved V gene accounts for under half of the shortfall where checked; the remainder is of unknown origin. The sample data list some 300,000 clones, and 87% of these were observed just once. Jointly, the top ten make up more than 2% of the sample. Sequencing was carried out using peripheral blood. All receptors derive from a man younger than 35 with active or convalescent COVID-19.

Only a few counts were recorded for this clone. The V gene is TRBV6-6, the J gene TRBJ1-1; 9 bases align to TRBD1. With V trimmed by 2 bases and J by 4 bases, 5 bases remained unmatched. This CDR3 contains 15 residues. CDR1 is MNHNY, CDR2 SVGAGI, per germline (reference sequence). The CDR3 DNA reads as TGTGCCAGCAGTTACCCCACAGGGGGCGTCACTGAAGCTTTCTTT. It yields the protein CASSYPTGGVTEAFF.

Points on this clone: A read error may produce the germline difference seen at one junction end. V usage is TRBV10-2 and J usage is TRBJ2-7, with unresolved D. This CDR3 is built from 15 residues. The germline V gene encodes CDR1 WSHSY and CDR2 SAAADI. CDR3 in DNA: TGCGCCAGCAGTGAGGTCGCGGTAGTTTCCTTCGAGCAGTACTTC. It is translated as CASSEVAVVSFEQYF.

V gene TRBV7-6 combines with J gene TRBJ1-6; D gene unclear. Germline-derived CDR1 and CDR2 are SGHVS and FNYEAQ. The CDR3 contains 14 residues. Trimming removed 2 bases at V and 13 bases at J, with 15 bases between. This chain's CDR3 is CASSLLRDIGPLHF. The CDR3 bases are TGTGCCAGCAGCTTACTCCGGGATATTGGTCCCCTCCACTTT.